This is a list of T cell receptor beta chains from one sample in a study of response to subunit inactivated influenza vaccine. TCRdb called the RT-PCR reads again in MiXCR, with one record for every CDR3 protein. Counted here are over 300,000 distinct CDR3 sequences, 20% to 25% occurring once; the ten biggest clones make up 9.5% to 13%. The sample was PBMCs from blood, taken approximately 22 months after vaccination. These receptors originate from a man aged 45-69 years who received an inactivated influenza vaccine. Both conserved end residues are trimmed from each CDR3. Each record gives: J gene, V gene, CDR3 protein.

>TRBJ1-2|TRBV7-9
ASSLGGTGGNYGYT
>TRBJ2-2|TRBV2
ASSKVTGELF
>TRBJ2-3|TRBV7-7
AVDTQY
>TRBJ2-5|TRBV4-3
ASSQDYTTKTQY
>TRBJ1-1|TRBV4-3
ASSHGTGAF
>TRBJ2-5|TRBV12-3/TRBV12-4
ASSLSGGLAETQY
>TRBJ2-3|TRBV20-1
SARDWTSGSRGSIADTQY
>TRBJ2-1|TRBV5-5
ASSLYFTFGEDNEQF
>TRBJ2-5|TRBV12-3/TRBV12-4
ASSRDDQETQY
>TRBJ1-1|TRBV4-3
ASSQTGSTEAF
>TRBJ2-3|TRBV4-2
ASSQGTSGRGSTDTQY
>TRBJ2-4|TRBV15
ATSRGVGQGDKNIQY
>TRBJ1-1|TRBV4-2
ASSQVGGNTEAF
>TRBJ2-1|TRBV18
ASSPGRPEQF
>TRBJ1-2|TRBV7-2
ASSLDRVSGGDRH
>TRBJ2-7|TRBV7-9
ASSGGTDTFYEQY
>TRBJ1-4|TRBV20-1
SARDGGQGGEKLF
>TRBJ2-5|TRBV4-1
ASRGGRGGGRETQY
>TRBJ2-5|TRBV24-1
ATSDTTGLANQETQY
>TRBJ1-1|TRBV29-1
SVQRGRNTEAF
>TRBJ2-3|TRBV14
ASSDLAGITDTQY
>TRBJ1-2|TRBV5-1
ASSSGPFYGYT
>TRBJ1-2|TRBV7-2
ASSLVGGGASYGYT
>TRBJ2-5|TRBV28
ASSPRRWAQETQY
>TRBJ2-1|TRBV4-3
ASSQDFVAGLASVEQF
>TRBJ1-1|TRBV11-2
ASSLVRHTEAF
>TRBJ2-1|TRBV28
ASNGPRGRSYNEQF
>TRBJ2-3|TRBV5-1
ASSPLAGGPSVDTQY
>TRBJ2-7|TRBV20-1
SPIRDRGHEQY